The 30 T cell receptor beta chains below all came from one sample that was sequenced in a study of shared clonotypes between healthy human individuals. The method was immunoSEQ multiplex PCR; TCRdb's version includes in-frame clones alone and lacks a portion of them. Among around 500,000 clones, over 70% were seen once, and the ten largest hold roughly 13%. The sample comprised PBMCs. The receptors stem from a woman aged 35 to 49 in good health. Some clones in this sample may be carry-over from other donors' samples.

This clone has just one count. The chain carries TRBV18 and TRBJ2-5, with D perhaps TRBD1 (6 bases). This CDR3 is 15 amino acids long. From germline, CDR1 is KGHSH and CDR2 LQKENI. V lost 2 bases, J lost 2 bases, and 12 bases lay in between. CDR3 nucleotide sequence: TGTGCCAGCTCACCAAGACAGGCCGTTCAAGAGACCCAGTACTTC. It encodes CASSPRQAVQETQYF. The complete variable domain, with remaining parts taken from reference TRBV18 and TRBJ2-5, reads NAGVMQNPRHLVRRRGQEARLRCSPMKGHSHVYWYRQLPEEGLKFMVYLQKENIIDESGMPKERFSAEFPKEGPSILRIQQVVRGDSAAYFCASSPRQAVQETQYFGPGTRLLVL.

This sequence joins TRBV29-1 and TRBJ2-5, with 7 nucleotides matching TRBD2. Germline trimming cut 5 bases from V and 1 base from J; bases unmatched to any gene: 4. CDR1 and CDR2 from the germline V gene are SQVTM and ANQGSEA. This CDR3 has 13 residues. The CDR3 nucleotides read TGCAGCGTTACACCGGGGGGCCAAGAGACCCAGTACTTC. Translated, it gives CSVTPGGQETQYF.

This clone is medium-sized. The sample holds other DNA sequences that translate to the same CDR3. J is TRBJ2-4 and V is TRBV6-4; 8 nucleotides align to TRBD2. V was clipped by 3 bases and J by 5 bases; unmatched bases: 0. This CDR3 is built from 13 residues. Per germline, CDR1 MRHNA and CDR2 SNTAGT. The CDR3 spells CASSETSENIQYF. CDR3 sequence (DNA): TGTGCCAGCAGTGAGACTAGCGAAAACATTCAGTACTTC.

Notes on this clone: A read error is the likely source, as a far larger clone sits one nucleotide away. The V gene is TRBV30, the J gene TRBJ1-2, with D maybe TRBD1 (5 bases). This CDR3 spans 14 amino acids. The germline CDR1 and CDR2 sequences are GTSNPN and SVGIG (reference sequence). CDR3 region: CAWKKQENPYDYTF. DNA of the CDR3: TGTGCCTGGAAGAAACAGGAGAATCCATATGACTACACCTTC.

As DNA, the CDR3 is TGTGCCAGCTCACTTTTCCAGGACGGAGGGGCCAACGTCCTGACTTTC. Translated, it gives CASSLFQDGGANVLTF. The V call is TRBV18, the J call TRBJ2-6; D not certain. The CDR3 contains 16 residues. Trimming took 4 bases from V and 4 from J, leaving 14 bases between them. Looked up from germline, CDR1 is KGHSH and CDR2 is LQKENI.

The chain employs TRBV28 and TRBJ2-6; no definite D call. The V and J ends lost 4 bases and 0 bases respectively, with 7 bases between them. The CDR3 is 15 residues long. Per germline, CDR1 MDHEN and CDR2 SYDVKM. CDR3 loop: CASSSQRSGANVLTF. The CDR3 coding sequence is TGTGCCAGCAGTTCCCAACGCTCTGGGGCCAACGTCCTGACTTTC.

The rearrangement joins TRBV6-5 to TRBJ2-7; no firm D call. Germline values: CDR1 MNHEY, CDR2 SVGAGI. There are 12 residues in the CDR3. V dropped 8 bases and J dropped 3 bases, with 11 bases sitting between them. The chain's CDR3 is CASWRNYYEQYF. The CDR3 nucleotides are TGTGCCAGCTGGCGGAACTACTACGAGCAGTACTTC.

The CDR3 DNA follows: TGTGCCAGCAGTGAACCGGGGGGGAATCAGCCCCAGCATTTT. It is translated as CASSEPGGNQPQHF. The rearrangement uses TRBV6-1 and TRBJ1-5, with D perhaps matching TRBD1 (5 bases). The CDR3 runs to 14 residues. CDR1 and CDR2 (germline): MNHNS, SASEGT. V was clipped by 2 bases and J by 4 bases, with 9 bases between them.

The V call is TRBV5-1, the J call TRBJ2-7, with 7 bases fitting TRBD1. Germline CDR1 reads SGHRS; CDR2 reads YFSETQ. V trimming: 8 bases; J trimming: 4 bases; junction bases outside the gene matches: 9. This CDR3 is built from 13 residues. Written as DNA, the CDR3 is TGCGCCAGTCGACAGGGAATGTGGTACGAGCAGTACTTC. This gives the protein CASRQGMWYEQYF.

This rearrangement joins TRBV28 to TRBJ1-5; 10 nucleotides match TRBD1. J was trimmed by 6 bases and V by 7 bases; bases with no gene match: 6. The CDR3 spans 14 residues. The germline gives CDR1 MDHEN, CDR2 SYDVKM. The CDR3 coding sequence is TGTGCCAGCACCGACAGGGGGCTCGGTCAGCCCCAGCATTTT. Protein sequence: CASTDRGLGQPQHF.

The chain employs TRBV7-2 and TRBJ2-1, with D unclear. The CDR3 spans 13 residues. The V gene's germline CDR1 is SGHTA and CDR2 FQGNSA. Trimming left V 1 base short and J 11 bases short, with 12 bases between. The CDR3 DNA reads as TGTGCCAGCAGCTTAGACTGGGAAGAGAAGCAGTTCTTC. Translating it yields CASSLDWEEKQFF.

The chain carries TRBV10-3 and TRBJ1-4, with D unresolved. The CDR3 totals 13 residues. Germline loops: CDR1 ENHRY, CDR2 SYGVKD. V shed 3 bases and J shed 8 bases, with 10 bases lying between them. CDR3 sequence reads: CAISERLGEKLFF. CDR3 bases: TGTGCCATCAGTGAAAGGTTGGGGGAAAAACTGTTTTTT.

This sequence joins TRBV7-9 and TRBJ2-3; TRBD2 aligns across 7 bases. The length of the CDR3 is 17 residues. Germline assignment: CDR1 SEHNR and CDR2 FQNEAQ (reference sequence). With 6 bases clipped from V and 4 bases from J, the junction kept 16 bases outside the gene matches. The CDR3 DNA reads TGTGCCAGCAGGAGCTGGGGTCTTGGGAGGGGCGCAGATACGCAGTATTTT. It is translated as CASRSWGLGRGADTQYF. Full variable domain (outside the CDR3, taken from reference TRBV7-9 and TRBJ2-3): DTGVSQNPRHKITKRGQNVTFRCDPISEHNRLYWYRQTLGQGPEFLTYFQNEAQLEKSRLLSDRFSAERPKGSFSTLEIQRTEQGDSAMYLCASRSWGLGRGADTQYFGPGTRLTVL.

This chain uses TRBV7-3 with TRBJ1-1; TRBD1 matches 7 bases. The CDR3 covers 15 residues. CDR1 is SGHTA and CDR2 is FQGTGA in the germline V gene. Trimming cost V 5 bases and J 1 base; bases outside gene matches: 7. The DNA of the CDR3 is TGTGCCAGCAGCCCTTCGGGACAGCCGAACACTGAAGCTTTCTTT. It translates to CASSPSGQPNTEAFF.

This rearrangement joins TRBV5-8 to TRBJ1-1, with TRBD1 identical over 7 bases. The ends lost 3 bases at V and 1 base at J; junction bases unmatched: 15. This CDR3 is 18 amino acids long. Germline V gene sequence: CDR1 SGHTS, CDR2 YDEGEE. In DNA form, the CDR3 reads TGTGCCAGCAGCTCGGACAGCCAAGGGGGCCACGGGAACACTGAAGCTTTCTTT. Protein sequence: CASSSDSQGGHGNTEAFF.

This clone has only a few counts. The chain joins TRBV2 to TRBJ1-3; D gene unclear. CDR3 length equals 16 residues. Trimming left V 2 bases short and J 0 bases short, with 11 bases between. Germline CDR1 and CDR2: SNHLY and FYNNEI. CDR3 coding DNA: TGTGCCAGCAGTGAAAGGGTCGGGTACTCTGGAAACACCATATATTTT. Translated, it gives CASSERVGYSGNTIYF.

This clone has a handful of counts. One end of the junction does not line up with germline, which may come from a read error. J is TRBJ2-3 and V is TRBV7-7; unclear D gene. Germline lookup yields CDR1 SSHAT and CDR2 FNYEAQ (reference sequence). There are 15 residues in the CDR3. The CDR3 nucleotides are TGTGCTAGCAGCTTACTACAGCTTAGCACAGATACGCAGTATTTT. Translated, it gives CASSLLQLSTDTQYF.

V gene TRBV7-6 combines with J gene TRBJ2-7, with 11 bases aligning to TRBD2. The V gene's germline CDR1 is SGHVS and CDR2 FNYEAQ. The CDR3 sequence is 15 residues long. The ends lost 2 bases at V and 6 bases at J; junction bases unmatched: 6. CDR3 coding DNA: TGTGCCAGCAGCTTAAAAGTGACTAGCGGGACCGAGCAGTACTTC. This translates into CASSLKVTSGTEQYF.

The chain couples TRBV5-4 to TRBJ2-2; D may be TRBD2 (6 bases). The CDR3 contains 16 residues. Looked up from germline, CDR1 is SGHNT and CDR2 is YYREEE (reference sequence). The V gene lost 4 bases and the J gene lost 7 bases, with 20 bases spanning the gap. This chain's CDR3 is CASSLRLVRGIGELFF. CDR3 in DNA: TGTGCCAGCAGCCTACGACTAGTCCGAGGTATCGGGGAGCTGTTTTTT.

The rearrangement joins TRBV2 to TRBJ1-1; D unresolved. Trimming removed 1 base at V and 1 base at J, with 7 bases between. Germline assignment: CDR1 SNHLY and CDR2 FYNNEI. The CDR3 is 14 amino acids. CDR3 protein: CASSEEEGNTEAFF. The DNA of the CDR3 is TGTGCCAGCAGTGAAGAGGAGGGGAACACTGAAGCTTTCTTT.

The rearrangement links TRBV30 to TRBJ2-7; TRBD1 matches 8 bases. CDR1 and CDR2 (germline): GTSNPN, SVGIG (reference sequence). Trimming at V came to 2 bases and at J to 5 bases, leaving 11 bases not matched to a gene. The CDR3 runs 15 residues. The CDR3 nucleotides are TGTGCCTGGAGTCCCAGGGGGCAGGGGAGGAACGAGCAGTACTTC. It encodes CAWSPRGQGRNEQYF.

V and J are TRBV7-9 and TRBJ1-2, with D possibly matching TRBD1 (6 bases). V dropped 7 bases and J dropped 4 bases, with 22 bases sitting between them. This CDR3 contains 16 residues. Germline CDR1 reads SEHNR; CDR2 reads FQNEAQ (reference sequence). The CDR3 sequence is CASTQNPGQPAYGYTF. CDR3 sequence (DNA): TGTGCCAGCACCCAAAACCCGGGACAACCAGCCTATGGCTACACCTTC. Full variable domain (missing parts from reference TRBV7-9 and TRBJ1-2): DTGVSQNPRHKITKRGQNVTFRCDPISEHNRLYWYRQTLGQGPEFLTYFQNEAQLEKSRLLSDRFSAERPKGSFSTLEIQRTEQGDSAMYLCASTQNPGQPAYGYTFGSGTRLTVV.

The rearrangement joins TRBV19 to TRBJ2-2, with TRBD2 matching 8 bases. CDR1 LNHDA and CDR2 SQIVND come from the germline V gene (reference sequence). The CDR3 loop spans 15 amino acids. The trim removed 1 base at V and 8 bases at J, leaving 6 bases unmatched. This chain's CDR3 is CASSIVGTRMGELFF. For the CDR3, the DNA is TGTGCCAGTAGTATAGTGGGGACTAGAATGGGGGAGCTGTTTTTT.

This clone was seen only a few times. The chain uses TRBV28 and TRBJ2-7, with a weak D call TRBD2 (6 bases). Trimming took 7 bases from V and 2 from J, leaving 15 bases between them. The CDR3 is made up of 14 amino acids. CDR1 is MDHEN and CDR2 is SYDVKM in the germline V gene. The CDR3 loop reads CASNIGGTAYEQYF. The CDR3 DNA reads TGTGCCAGCAATATCGGCGGGACTGCCTACGAGCAGTACTTC.

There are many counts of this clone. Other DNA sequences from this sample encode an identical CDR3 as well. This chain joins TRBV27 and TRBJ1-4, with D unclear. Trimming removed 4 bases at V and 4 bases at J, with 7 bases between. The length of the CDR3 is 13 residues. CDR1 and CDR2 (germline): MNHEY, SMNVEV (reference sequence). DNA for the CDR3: TGTGCCAGCAGTTCAACAGATAATGAAAAACTGTTTTTT. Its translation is CASSSTDNEKLFF.

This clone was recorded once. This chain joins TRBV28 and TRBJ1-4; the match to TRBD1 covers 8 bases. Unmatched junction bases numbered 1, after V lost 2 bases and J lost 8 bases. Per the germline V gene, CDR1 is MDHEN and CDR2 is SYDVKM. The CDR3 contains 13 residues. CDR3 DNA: TGTGCCAGCAGTTTAGGACAGGGAGAAAAACTGTTTTTT. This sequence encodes CASSLGQGEKLFF.

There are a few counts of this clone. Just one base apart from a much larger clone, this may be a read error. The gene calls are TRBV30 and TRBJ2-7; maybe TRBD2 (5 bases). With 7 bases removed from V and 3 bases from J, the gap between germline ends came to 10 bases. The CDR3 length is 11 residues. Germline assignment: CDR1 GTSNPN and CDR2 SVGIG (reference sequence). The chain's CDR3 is CALSEGYEQYF. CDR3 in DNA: TGTGCCTTGAGCGAGGGCTACGAGCAGTACTTC.

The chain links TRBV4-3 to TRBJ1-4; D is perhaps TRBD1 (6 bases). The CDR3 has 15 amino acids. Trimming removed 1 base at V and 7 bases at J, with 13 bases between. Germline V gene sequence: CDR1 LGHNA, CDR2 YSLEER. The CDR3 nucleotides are TGCGCCAGCAGCCAAGGAGACAGGAAAGGTGAAAAACTGTTTTTT. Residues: CASSQGDRKGEKLFF.

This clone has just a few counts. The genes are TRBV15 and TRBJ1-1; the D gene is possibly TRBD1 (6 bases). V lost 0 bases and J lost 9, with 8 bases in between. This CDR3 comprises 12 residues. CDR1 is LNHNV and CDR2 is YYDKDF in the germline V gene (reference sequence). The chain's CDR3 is CATSRDGDKAFF. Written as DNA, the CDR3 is TGTGCCACCAGCAGAGATGGGGACAAAGCTTTCTTT.

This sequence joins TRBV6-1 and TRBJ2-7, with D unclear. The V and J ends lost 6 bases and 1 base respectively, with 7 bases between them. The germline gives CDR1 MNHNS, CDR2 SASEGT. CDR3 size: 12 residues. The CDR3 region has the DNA TGTGCCAGCAGAACACCTTCCTACGAGCAGTACTTC. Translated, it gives CASRTPSYEQYF.